Sequencing of this T cell receptor beta chain was carried out in a study of blood T cell repertoires in COVID-19. Turning to the study itself: Spain, Italy and the United States supplied samples that represented acute and convalescent COVID-19. From T cells, B-cell-depleted T cells, or PBMCs came the material, which was cDNA or gDNA.

Methods used by the authors: Amplifying reference gene primers gave estimates of nucleated cell counts. The protocol was immunoSEQ multiplex PCR, while the TCRdb copy is restricted to in-frame clones and leaves out a portion. The V and J calls and the clone size are those of that table, but D and trimming were determined from the DNA. The data show around 250,000 clones, with 84% seen just once and 8% to 9.5% held by the top ten. J was trimmed by 2 bases and V by 8 bases; bases with no gene match: 6. CDR1 is SGHAT, CDR2 FQNNGV, per germline. The CDR3 has 14 residues. The sample was peripheral blood. The clonotype comes from a human donor in a cohort sampled during active COVID-19. The V and J genes are TRBV11-2 and TRBJ2-7, with 10 bases matching TRBD1. The CDR3 sequence: CASGRQGAPYEQYF. The CDR3 DNA sequence: TGTGCCAGCGGCCGACAGGGGGCCCCCTACGAGCAGTACTTC.